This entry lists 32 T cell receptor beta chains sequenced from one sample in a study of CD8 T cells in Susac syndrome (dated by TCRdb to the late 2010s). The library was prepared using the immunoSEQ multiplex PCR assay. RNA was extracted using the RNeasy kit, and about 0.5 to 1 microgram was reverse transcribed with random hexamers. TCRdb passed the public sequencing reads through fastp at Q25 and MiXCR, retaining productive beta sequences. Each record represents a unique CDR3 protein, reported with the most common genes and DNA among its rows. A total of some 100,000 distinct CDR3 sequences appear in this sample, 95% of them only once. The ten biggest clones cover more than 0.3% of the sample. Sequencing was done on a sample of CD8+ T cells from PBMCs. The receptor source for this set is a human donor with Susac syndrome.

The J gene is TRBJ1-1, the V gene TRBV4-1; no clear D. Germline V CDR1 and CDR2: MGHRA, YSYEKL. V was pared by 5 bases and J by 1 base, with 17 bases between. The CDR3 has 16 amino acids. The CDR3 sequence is CASSSRTGKENTEAFF. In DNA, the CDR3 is TGCGCCAGCAGCTCTAGGACGGGAAAAGAGAACACTGAAGCTTTCTTT.

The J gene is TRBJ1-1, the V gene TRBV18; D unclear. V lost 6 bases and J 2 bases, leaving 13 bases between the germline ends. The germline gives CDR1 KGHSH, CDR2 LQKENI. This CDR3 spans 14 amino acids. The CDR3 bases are TGTGCCAGCTCGGCGGCTCAACTAAACACTGAAGCTTTCTTT. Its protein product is CASSAAQLNTEAFF.

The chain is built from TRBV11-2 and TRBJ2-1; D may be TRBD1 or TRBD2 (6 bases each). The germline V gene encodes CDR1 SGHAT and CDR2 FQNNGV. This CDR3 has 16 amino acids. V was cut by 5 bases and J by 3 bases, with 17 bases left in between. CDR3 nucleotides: TGTGCCAGCAGCCAAAGTCGGGGGCCCAACTACAATGAGCAGTTCTTC. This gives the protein CASSQSRGPNYNEQFF.

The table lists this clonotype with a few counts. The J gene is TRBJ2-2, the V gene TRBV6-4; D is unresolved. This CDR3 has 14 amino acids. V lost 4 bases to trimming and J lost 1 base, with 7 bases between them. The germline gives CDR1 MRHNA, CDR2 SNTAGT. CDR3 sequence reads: CASSVGENTGELFF. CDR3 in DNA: TGTGCCAGCAGTGTTGGCGAGAACACCGGGGAGCTGTTTTTT.

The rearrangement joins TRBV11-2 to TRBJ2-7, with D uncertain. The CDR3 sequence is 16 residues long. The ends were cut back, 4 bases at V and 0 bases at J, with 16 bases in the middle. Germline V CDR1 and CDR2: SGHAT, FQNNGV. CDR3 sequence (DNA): TGTGCCAGCAGCTCGACCCACAGTGCTGACTCCTACGAGCAGTACTTC. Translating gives CASSSTHSADSYEQYF.

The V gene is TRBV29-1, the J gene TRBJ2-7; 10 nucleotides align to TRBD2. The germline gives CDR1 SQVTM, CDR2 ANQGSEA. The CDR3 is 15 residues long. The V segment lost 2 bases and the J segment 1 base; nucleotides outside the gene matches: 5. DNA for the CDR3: TGCAGCGTTGAATCTATACTAGCGGGGTCCTACGAGCAGTACTTC. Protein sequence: CSVESILAGSYEQYF.

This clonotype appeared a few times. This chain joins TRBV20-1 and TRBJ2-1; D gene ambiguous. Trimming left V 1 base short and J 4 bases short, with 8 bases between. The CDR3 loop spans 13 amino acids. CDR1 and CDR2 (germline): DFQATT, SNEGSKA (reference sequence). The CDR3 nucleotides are TGCAGTGCTAGAGTGTCAGATTACAATGAGCAGTTCTTC. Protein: CSARVSDYNEQFF.

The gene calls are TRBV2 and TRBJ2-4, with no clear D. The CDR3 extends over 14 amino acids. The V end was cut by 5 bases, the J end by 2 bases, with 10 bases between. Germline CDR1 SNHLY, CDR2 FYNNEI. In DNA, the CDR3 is TGTGCCAGCAGTAGGGATGGCCCCAAAAACATTCAGTACTTC. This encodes CASSRDGPKNIQYF.

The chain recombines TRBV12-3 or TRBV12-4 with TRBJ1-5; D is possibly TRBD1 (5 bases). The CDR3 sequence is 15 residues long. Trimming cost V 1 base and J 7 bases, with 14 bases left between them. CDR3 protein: CASSLGAGTAQPQHF. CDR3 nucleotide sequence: TGTGCCAGCAGTTTAGGGGCCGGGACCGCGCAGCCCCAGCATTTT.

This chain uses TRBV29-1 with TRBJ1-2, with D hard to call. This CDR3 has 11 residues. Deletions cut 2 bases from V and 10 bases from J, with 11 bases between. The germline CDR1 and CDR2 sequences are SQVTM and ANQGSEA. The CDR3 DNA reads TGCAGCGTTGAATTAGGCGGGGACTACACCTTC. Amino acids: CSVELGGDYTF.

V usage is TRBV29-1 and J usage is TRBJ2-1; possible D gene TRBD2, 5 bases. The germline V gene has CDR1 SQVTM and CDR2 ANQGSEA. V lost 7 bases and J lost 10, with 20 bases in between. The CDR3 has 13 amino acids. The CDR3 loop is CSADYHPMIEQFF. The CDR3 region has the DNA TGCAGCGCCGACTATCACCCAATGATAGAGCAGTTCTTC.

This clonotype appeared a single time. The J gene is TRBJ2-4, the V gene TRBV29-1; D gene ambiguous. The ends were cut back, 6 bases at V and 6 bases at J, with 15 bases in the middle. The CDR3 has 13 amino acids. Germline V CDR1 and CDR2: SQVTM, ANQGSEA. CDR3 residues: CSVLGRSSNIQYF. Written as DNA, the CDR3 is TGCAGCGTGCTAGGACGGTCCTCAAACATTCAGTACTTC.

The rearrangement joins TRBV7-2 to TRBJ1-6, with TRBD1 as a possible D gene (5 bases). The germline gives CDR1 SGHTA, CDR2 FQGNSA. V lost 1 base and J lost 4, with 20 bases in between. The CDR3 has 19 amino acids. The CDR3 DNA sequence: TGTGCCAGCAGCTTAGTGGGCAGGGTCTCCTCTACGTATAATTCACCCCTCCACTTT. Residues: CASSLVGRVSSTYNSPLHF. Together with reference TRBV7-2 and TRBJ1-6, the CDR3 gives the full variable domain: GAGVSQSPSNKVTEKGKDVELRCDPISGHTALYWYRQSLGQGLEFLIYFQGNSAPDKSGLPSDRFSAERTGGSVSTLTIQRTQQEDSAVYLCASSLVGRVSSTYNSPLHFGNGTRLTVT.

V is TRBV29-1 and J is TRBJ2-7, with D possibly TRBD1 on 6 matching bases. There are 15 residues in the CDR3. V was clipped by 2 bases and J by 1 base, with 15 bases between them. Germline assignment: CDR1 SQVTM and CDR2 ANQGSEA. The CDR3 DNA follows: TGCAGCGTTGAATGGGTCCAGGGGTCGTCCTACGAGCAGTACTTC. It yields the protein CSVEWVQGSSYEQYF.

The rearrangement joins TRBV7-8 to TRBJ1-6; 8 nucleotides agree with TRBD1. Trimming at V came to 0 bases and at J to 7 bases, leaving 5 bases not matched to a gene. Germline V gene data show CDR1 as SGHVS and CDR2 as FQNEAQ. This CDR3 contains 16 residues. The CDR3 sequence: CASSLAQTGANSPLHF. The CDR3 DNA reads TGTGCCAGCAGCTTAGCTCAGACAGGGGCCAATTCACCCCTCCACTTT. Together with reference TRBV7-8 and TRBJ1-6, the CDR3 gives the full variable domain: GAGVSQSPRYKVAKRGQDVALRCDPISGHVSLFWYQQALGQGPEFLTYFQNEAQLDKSGLPSDRFFAERPEGSVSTLKIQRTQQEDSAVYLCASSLAQTGANSPLHFGNGTRLTVT.

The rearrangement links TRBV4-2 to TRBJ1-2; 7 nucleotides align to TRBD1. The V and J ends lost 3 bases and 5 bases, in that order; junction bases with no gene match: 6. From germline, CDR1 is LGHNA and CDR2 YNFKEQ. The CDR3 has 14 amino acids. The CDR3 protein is CASSQYGTDYGYTF. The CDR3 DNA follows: TGTGCCAGCAGCCAGTATGGGACAGATTATGGCTACACCTTC.

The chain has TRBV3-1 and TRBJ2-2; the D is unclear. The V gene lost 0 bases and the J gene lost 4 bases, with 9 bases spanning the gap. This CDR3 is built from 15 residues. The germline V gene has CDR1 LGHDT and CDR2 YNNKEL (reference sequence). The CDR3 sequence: CASSQDLALTGELFF. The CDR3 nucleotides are TGTGCCAGCAGCCAAGATTTGGCCCTCACCGGGGAGCTGTTTTTT. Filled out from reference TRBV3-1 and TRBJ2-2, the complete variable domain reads DTAVSQTPKYLVTQMGNDKSIKCEQNLGHDTMYWYKQDSKKFLKIMFSYNNKELIINETVPNRFSPKSPDKAHLNLHINSLELGDSAVYFCASSQDLALTGELFFGEGSRLTVL.

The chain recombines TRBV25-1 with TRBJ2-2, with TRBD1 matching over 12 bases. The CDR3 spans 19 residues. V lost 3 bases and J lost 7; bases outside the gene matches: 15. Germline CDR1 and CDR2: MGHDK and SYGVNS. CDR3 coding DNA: TGTGCCAGCAGTGATGACCTATACCGGGACAGGGGGCAAGGCGGGGAGCTGTTTTTT. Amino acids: CASSDDLYRDRGQGGELFF.

The CDR3 bases are TGTGCCAGCAGCTTCCGAAGGGGTAGCGAGACCCAGTACTTC. Amino acid sequence: CASSFRRGSETQYF. This chain joins TRBV11-2 and TRBJ2-5; tentative D call: TRBD1 (5 bases). V was trimmed by 3 bases and J by 5 bases, leaving 13 bases between them. CDR1 and CDR2 (germline): SGHAT, FQNNGV. The CDR3 loop spans 14 amino acids.

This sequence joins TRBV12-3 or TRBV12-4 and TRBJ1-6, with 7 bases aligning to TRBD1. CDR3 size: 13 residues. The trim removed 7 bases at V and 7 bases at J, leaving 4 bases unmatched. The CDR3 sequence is CASKGARNSPLHF. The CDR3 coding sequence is TGTGCCAGCAAGGGGGCTAGGAATTCACCCCTCCACTTT.

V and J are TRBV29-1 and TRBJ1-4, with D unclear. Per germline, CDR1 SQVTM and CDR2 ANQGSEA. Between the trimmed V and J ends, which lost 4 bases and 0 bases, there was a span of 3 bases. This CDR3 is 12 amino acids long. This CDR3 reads CSVGPTNEKLFF. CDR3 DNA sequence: TGCAGCGTTGGCCCAACTAATGAAAAACTGTTTTTT.

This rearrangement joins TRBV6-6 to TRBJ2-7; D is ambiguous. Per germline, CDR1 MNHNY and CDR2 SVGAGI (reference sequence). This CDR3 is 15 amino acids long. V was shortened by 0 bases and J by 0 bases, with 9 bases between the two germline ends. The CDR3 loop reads CASSYSGGGSYEQYF. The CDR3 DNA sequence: TGTGCCAGCAGTTACTCGGGTGGCGGCTCCTACGAGCAGTACTTC.

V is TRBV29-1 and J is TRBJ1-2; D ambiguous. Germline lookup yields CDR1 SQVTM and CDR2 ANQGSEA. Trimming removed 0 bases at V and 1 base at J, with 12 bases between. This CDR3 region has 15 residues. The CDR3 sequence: CSVEDPQQINYGYTF. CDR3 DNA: TGCAGCGTTGAAGACCCCCAGCAGATTAACTATGGCTACACCTTC.

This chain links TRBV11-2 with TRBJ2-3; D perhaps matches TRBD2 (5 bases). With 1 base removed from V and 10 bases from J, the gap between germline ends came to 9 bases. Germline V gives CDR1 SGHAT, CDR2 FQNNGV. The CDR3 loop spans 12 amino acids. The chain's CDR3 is CASSLGMRAQYF. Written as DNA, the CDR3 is TGTGCCAGCAGCTTAGGTATGAGGGCGCAGTATTTT. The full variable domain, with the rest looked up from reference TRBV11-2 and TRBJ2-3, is EAGVAQSPRYKIIEKRQSVAFWCNPISGHATLYWYQQILGQGPKLLIQFQNNGVVDDSQLPKDRFSAERLKGVDSTLKIQPAKLEDSAVYLCASSLGMRAQYFGPGTRLTVL.

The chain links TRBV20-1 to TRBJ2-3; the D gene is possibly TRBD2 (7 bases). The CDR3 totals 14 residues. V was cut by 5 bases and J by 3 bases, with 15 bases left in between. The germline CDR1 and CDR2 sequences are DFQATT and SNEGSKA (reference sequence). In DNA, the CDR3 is TGCAGTGCTCTCCCCGGGGGGCATACAGATACGCAGTATTTT. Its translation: CSALPGGHTDTQYF.

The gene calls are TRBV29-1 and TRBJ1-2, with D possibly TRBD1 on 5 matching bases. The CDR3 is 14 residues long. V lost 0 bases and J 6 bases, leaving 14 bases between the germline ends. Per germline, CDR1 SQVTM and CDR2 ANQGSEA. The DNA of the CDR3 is TGCAGCGTTGAAGACCAGCCCCAGGGCGATGGCTACACCTTC. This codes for CSVEDQPQGDGYTF.

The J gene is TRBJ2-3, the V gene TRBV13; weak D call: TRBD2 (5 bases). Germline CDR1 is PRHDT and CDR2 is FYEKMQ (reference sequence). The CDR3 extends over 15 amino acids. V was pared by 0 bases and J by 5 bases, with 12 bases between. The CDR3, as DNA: TGTGCCAGCAGCTTAGGCGGGCGAGGGAGAGATACGCAGTATTTT. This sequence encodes CASSLGGRGRDTQYF.

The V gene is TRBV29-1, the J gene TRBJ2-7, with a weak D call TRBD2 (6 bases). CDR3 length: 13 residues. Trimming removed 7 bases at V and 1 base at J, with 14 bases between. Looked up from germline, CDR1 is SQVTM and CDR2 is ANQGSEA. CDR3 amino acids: CSAQGGSSYEQYF. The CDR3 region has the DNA TGCAGCGCCCAAGGAGGGTCTTCCTACGAGCAGTACTTC.

The CDR3 protein is CASSPDISRQANYGYTF. CDR3 coding DNA: TGTGCCAGCAGCCCGGACATTTCTAGGCAGGCTAACTATGGCTACACCTTC. The chain combines TRBV7-2 with TRBJ1-2; D perhaps matches TRBD1 (5 bases). V was shortened by 5 bases and J by 0 bases, with 19 bases between the two germline ends. Germline V gene lookup returns CDR1 SGHTA and CDR2 FQGNSA. This CDR3 spans 17 amino acids.

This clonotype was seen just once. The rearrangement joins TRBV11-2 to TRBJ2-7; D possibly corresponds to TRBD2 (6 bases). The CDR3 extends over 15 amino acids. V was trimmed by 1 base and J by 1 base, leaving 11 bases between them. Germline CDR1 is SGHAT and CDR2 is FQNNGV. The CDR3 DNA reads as TGTGCCAGCAGCTTAGGCTCCGGACTATCCTACGAGCAGTACTTC. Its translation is CASSLGSGLSYEQYF. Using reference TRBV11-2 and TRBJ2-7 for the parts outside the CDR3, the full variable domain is EAGVAQSPRYKIIEKRQSVAFWCNPISGHATLYWYQQILGQGPKLLIQFQNNGVVDDSQLPKDRFSAERLKGVDSTLKIQPAKLEDSAVYLCASSLGSGLSYEQYFGPGTRLTVT.

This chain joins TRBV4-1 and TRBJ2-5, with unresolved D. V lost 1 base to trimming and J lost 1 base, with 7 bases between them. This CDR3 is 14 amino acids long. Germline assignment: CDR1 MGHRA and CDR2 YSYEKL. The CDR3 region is CASSQVTFQETQYF. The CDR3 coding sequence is TGCGCCAGCAGCCAAGTAACCTTCCAAGAGACCCAGTACTTC.

The CDR3 protein is CSARVASSIYEQYF. As DNA, the CDR3 is TGCAGTGCTAGAGTGGCTAGCAGCATCTACGAGCAGTACTTC. V and J are TRBV20-1 and TRBJ2-7, with a weak D call TRBD2 (5 bases). The CDR3 sequence is 14 residues long. Germline V gene data show CDR1 as DFQATT and CDR2 as SNEGSKA (reference sequence). Trimming took 1 base from V and 3 from J, leaving 13 bases between them.